A selection of T cell receptor beta chains follows, all from one sample in a study of control samples from healthy donors and cancer patients. Produced via immunoSEQ multiplex PCR; TCRdb's table is partial and in-frame only. The sample shows 100,000 to 150,000 clones, 92% of them seen only once. Specimen: blood. These receptors were collected from a woman between 50 and 59 years old in good health. Both conserved end residues are part of each CDR3. The D gene is left open where the match is weak. The listing skips clone size in some rows; elsewhere it reads once, few, many or a size class.

clone_size: once; v_call: TRBV5-6; j_call: TRBJ1-3; d_call: NA; cdr3_nt: TGTGCCAGCAGCTTGGAACACAGTTCAACCAGGAGCTCTGGAAACACCATATATTTT; cdr3_aa: CASSLEHSSTRSSGNTIYF
clone_size: NA; v_call: TRBV5-1; j_call: TRBJ1-4; d_call: TRBD1; cdr3_nt: TGCGCCAGCAGACAGGGGGAAGTTCGAACTAATGAAAAACTGTTTTTT; cdr3_aa: CASRQGEVRTNEKLFF
clone_size: once; v_call: TRBV7-8; j_call: TRBJ2-7; d_call: TRBD1; cdr3_nt: TGTGCCAGCAGCTTAGCCGGGACAGGCGCGTACTTC; cdr3_aa: CASSLAGTGAYF
clone_size: NA; v_call: TRBV7-2; j_call: TRBJ2-7; d_call: NA; cdr3_nt: TGTGCCAGCAGCTTAGCGTTAGAGGGAAAGGAGTACTTC; cdr3_aa: CASSLALEGKEYF
clone_size: NA; v_call: TRBV6-5; j_call: TRBJ1-4; d_call: NA; cdr3_nt: TGTGCCAGCAGTTACAAGCCGGGGGAAAAACTGTTTTTT; cdr3_aa: CASSYKPGEKLFF
clone_size: NA; v_call: TRBV30; j_call: TRBJ1-3; d_call: TRBD1; cdr3_nt: TGTGCCTGGAGTGCAGGGGGAGGAAACACCATATATTTT; cdr3_aa: CAWSAGGGNTIYF
clone_size: NA; v_call: TRBV6-5; j_call: TRBJ1-2; d_call: NA; cdr3_nt: TGTGCCAGCATCTCCGACACCATCTATGGCTACACCTTC; cdr3_aa: CASISDTIYGYTF
clone_size: NA; v_call: TRBV28; j_call: TRBJ2-7; d_call: NA; cdr3_nt: TGTGCCAGCAGTTTAGTGGCTAATTCCTACGAGCAGTACTTC; cdr3_aa: CASSLVANSYEQYF
clone_size: NA; v_call: TRBV5-1; j_call: TRBJ1-1; d_call: TRBD1; cdr3_nt: TGCGCCAGCAGCTTGGGGGGACAGGGTCAGGAAGCTTTCTTT; cdr3_aa: CASSLGGQGQEAFF
clone_size: NA; v_call: TRBV27; j_call: TRBJ2-2; d_call: NA; cdr3_nt: TGTGCCAGCAGTCCATTACGGTCGGGGGAGCTGTTTTTT; cdr3_aa: CASSPLRSGELFF
clone_size: NA; v_call: TRBV27; j_call: TRBJ2-5; d_call: TRBD1; cdr3_nt: TGTGCCAGCAGTGCGACAGGGACGGCCCAGTACTTC; cdr3_aa: CASSATGTAQYF
clone_size: NA; v_call: TRBV28; j_call: TRBJ2-3; d_call: NA; cdr3_nt: TGTGCCAGCAGTTCGACCCGCCGAATCACAGATACGCAGTATTTT; cdr3_aa: CASSSTRRITDTQYF
clone_size: NA; v_call: TRBV7-8; j_call: TRBJ2-1; d_call: TRBD2; cdr3_nt: TGTGCCAGCAGCCCTAGCGGGAGCTCCTACAATGAGCAGTTCTTC; cdr3_aa: CASSPSGSSYNEQFF
clone_size: NA; v_call: TRBV11-2; j_call: TRBJ2-5; d_call: NA; cdr3_nt: TGTGCCAGCAGCGGGTTAGATGGCCGGACCCAGTACTTC; cdr3_aa: CASSGLDGRTQYF
clone_size: NA; v_call: TRBV6-2/TRBV6-3; j_call: TRBJ2-2; d_call: NA; cdr3_nt: TGTGCCAGCAGTACCCTTTTCGGGAGATCCGGGGAGCTGTTTTTT; cdr3_aa: CASSTLFGRSGELFF
clone_size: NA; v_call: TRBV6-6; j_call: TRBJ1-2; d_call: NA; cdr3_nt: TGTGCCAGCAGTCAAGGGATTTATGGCTACACCTTC; cdr3_aa: CASSQGIYGYTF
clone_size: NA; v_call: TRBV18; j_call: TRBJ2-3; d_call: NA; cdr3_nt: TGTGCCAGCTCACCCCGGGACTTCACAGATACGCAGTATTTT; cdr3_aa: CASSPRDFTDTQYF
clone_size: NA; v_call: TRBV11-2; j_call: TRBJ2-1; d_call: TRBD2; cdr3_nt: TGTGCCAGCAGCAAAATCCGACTAGCAGATGCGTACAATGAGCAGTTCTTC; cdr3_aa: CASSKIRLADAYNEQFF